These 24 T cell receptor beta chains were all obtained from the same sample, sequenced in a study of shared clonotypes between healthy human individuals. Clones were read by immunoSEQ multiplex PCR, and TCRdb kept only the in-frame ones, dropping some. The sample lists 2.5 million or so clones, approximately 92% occurring once. The sample consisted of naive CD4+ T cells sorted from blood. Stated subset: CD45RA+ positively selected. Receptors were obtained from a man younger than 30 in good health.

The chain uses TRBV7-2 and TRBJ1-2; D perhaps matches TRBD1 (5 bases). This CDR3 region has 14 residues. V gave up 1 base and J gave up 3 bases, with 9 bases separating them. From germline, CDR1 is SGHTA and CDR2 FQGNSA. The CDR3 nucleotides read TGTGCCAGCAGCTTAGTAGGGGTTGACTATGGCTACACCTTC. Translation: CASSLVGVDYGYTF.

The chain carries TRBV7-3 and TRBJ1-1; 7 bases agree with TRBD1. CDR1 is SGHTA and CDR2 is FQGTGA in the germline V gene. There are 16 residues in the CDR3. After removal of 1 base from V and 0 bases from J, the junction contained 5 bases not matched to a gene. CDR3 nucleotide sequence: TGTGCCAGCAGCTTAAATGGGGGACAGTTGAACACTGAAGCTTTCTTT. The encoded protein is CASSLNGGQLNTEAFF. Filled out from reference TRBV7-3 and TRBJ1-1, the complete variable domain reads GAGVSQTPSNKVTEKGKYVELRCDPISGHTALYWYRQSLGQGPEFLIYFQGTGAADDSGLPNDRFFAVRPEGSVSTLKIQRTERGDSAVYLCASSLNGGQLNTEAFFGQGTRLTVV.

The CDR3 region has the DNA TGTGCCAGCAGCTTGACTGGGGCGGGTGGCACTGAAGCTTTCTTT. This translates into CASSLTGAGGTEAFF. The V and J genes are TRBV5-4 and TRBJ1-1, with D possibly TRBD1 on 5 matching bases. This CDR3 has 15 residues. V was trimmed by 1 base and J by 4 bases, leaving 14 bases between them. CDR1 is SGHNT and CDR2 is YYREEE in the germline V gene (reference sequence). Supplemented by reference TRBV5-4 and TRBJ1-1, the full variable domain reads ETGVTQSPTHLIKTRGQQVTLRCSSQSGHNTVSWYQQALGQGPQFIFQYYREEENGRGNFPPRFSGLQFPNYSSELNVNALELDDSALYLCASSLTGAGGTEAFFGQGTRLTVV.

The V gene is TRBV6-6, the J gene TRBJ1-2; D perhaps matches TRBD1 (6 bases). The CDR3 has 13 amino acids. The V gene lost 4 bases and the J gene lost 0 bases, with 6 bases spanning the gap. CDR1 is MNHNY and CDR2 is SVGAGI in the germline V gene (reference sequence). CDR3 residues: CASSWTANYGYTF. CDR3 DNA sequence: TGTGCCAGCAGTTGGACAGCTAACTATGGCTACACCTTC.

The V and J genes are TRBV10-3 and TRBJ2-7; D might be TRBD1 or TRBD2, each matching 5 bases. The V end lost 5 bases, the J end lost 2 bases, and 13 bases lay between the germline ends. The germline V gene has CDR1 ENHRY and CDR2 SYGVKD. This CDR3 has 14 amino acids. The chain's CDR3 is CAISRDGVTYEQYF. The CDR3, as DNA: TGTGCCATCAGTCGGGACGGGGTCACCTACGAGCAGTACTTC.

The chain recombines TRBV2 with TRBJ1-5, with unresolved D. The CDR3 consists of 13 residues. The V and J ends lost 3 bases and 4 bases respectively, with 7 bases between them. CDR1 is SNHLY and CDR2 is FYNNEI in the germline V gene. CDR3 sequence: CASSEGGNQPQHF. The DNA for the CDR3 is TGTGCCAGCAGTGAGGGAGGGAATCAGCCCCAGCATTTT. The whole variable domain, remainder taken from reference TRBV2 and TRBJ1-5, is EPEVTQTPSHQVTQMGQEVILRCVPISNHLYFYWYRQILGQKVEFLVSFYNNEISEKSEIFDDQFSVERPDGSNFTLKIRSTKLEDSAMYFCASSEGGNQPQHFGDGTRLSIL.

This clone was detected only a few times. The V call is TRBV7-9, the J call TRBJ1-2; 8 bases are shared with TRBD1. The V and J ends lost 5 bases and 4 bases, in that order; junction bases with no gene match: 12. Germline-derived CDR1 and CDR2 are SEHNR and FQNEAQ (reference sequence). This CDR3 spans 16 amino acids. CDR3 coding DNA: TGTGCCAGCAGCCTCCGGGACAGGAGGGAGGGCTATGGCTACACCTTC. This encodes CASSLRDRREGYGYTF. Supplemented by reference TRBV7-9 and TRBJ1-2, the full variable domain reads DTGVSQNPRHKITKRGQNVTFRCDPISEHNRLYWYRQTLGQGPEFLTYFQNEAQLEKSRLLSDRFSAERPKGSFSTLEIQRTEQGDSAMYLCASSLRDRREGYGYTFGSGTRLTVV.

The chain carries TRBV15 and TRBJ2-1; possibly TRBD1 for D (6 bases). Germline CDR1 and CDR2: LNHNV and YYDKDF (reference sequence). The V end was cut by 1 base, the J end by 7 bases, with 17 bases between. The CDR3 extends over 16 amino acids. The CDR3 loop reads CATSRAGRGSWNEQFF. The DNA for the CDR3 is TGTGCCACCAGCAGAGCTGGCAGGGGAAGTTGGAATGAGCAGTTCTTC.

CDR3 in DNA: TGTGCCAGCACCCAGGACAGGGTGGGCTCACCCCTCCACTTT. Encoded protein: CASTQDRVGSPLHF. This chain links TRBV2 with TRBJ1-6, with 8 positions matching TRBD1. The V and J ends lost 7 bases and 10 bases, in that order; junction bases with no gene match: 9. Per germline, CDR1 SNHLY and CDR2 FYNNEI. The CDR3 sequence is 14 residues long.

This clone was counted once. The chain is built from TRBV13 and TRBJ2-5, with D perhaps TRBD2 (6 bases). Germline V CDR1 and CDR2: PRHDT, FYEKMQ (reference sequence). This CDR3 contains 15 residues. V lost 2 bases and J 2 bases, leaving 12 bases between the germline ends. For the CDR3, the DNA is TGTGCCAGCAGCTTATTTGGGAGGAAGCAAGAGACCCAGTACTTC. Its translation: CASSLFGRKQETQYF. Filled out from reference TRBV13 and TRBJ2-5, the complete variable domain reads AAGVIQSPRHLIKEKRETATLKCYPIPRHDTVYWYQQGPGQDPQFLISFYEKMQSDKGSIPDRFSAQQFSDYHSELNMSSLELGDSALYFCASSLFGRKQETQYFGPGTRLLVL.

The rearrangement links TRBV6-5 to TRBJ2-1; 8 bases fit TRBD2. CDR3 length equals 12 residues. Germline CDR1 MNHEY, CDR2 SVGAGI. V trimming: 5 bases; J trimming: 10 bases; junction bases outside the gene matches: 4. The CDR3 loop reads CASSTTSGEQFF. CDR3 DNA sequence: TGTGCCAGCAGTACAACTAGCGGAGAGCAGTTCTTC.

This chain uses TRBV10-1 with TRBJ1-3, with D maybe TRBD1 (5 bases). The CDR3 is made up of 14 amino acids. Germline V lookup: CDR1 WNHNN, CDR2 SYGVQD (reference sequence). V was trimmed by 3 bases and J by 2 bases, leaving 8 bases between them. CDR3 coding DNA: TGCGCCAGCAGTGACGGGGGACCTGGAAACACCATATATTTT. This encodes CASSDGGPGNTIYF.

This clone was detected once. The chain employs TRBV19 and TRBJ2-2; D ambiguous. The germline V gene has CDR1 LNHDA and CDR2 SQIVND (reference sequence). With 3 bases removed from V and 6 bases from J, the gap between germline ends came to 8 bases. The CDR3 covers 13 residues. The DNA for the CDR3 is TGTGCCAGTAGTATTATTTCTCCCGGGGAGCTGTTTTTT. This gives the protein CASSIISPGELFF.

The chain employs TRBV11-2 and TRBJ2-3; TRBD2 matches at 8 bases. CDR3 length: 14 amino acids. Germline assignment: CDR1 SGHAT and CDR2 FQNNGV. Losses at the gene ends were 6 bases for V and 4 bases for J; bases not matched to a gene: 6. In DNA, the CDR3 is TGTGCCAGCAGGCCGGGGGGGAACGCAGATACGCAGTATTTT. It specifies CASRPGGNADTQYF.

J is TRBJ1-3 and V is TRBV7-6, with D possibly matching TRBD1 (5 bases). CDR3 length: 15 residues. V lost 5 bases, J lost 0 bases, and 11 bases lay in between. CDR1 and CDR2 (germline): SGHVS, FNYEAQ. CDR3 sequence: CASSDGGISGNTIYF. CDR3 in DNA: TGTGCCAGCAGCGATGGGGGAATCTCTGGAAACACCATATATTTT.

CDR3 nucleotide sequence: TGCGCCAGCAGCAACCCCGGGACAGGGGGAGTTTGGTACGAGCAGTACTTC. Protein sequence: CASSNPGTGGVWYEQYF. The V gene is TRBV5-1, the J gene TRBJ2-7; 11 bases are a match to TRBD1. This CDR3 has 17 residues. V was pared by 4 bases and J by 4 bases, with 13 bases of the junction left unmatched. The germline CDR1 and CDR2 sequences are SGHRS and YFSETQ. Full variable domain (remainder filled in from reference TRBV5-1 and TRBJ2-7): KAGVTQTPRYLIKTRGQQVTLSCSPISGHRSVSWYQQTPGQGLQFLFEYFSETQRNKGNFPGRFSGRQFSNSRSEMNVSTLELGDSALYLCASSNPGTGGVWYEQYFGPGTRLTVT.

A remark on this clone: The same CDR3 is also encoded by other DNA sequences in this sample. The CDR3 DNA reads TGTGCCTGGAGTGGGGATAATGAAAAACTGTTTTTT. Translation gives CAWSGDNEKLFF. The gene calls are TRBV30 and TRBJ1-4; no clear D gene. CDR3 size: 12 residues. Germline V lookup: CDR1 GTSNPN, CDR2 SVGIG (reference sequence). V lost 1 base and J lost 4, with 4 bases in between.

J is TRBJ2-7 and V is TRBV5-1; D not resolved. The ends were cut back, 4 bases at V and 0 bases at J, with 14 bases in the middle. Germline V gene data show CDR1 as SGHRS and CDR2 as YFSETQ. The CDR3 extends over 15 amino acids. CDR3 nucleotides: TGCGCCAGCAGCCCCGGTGGTGCTAGCTCCTACGAGCAGTACTTC. Translating it yields CASSPGGASSYEQYF.

This CDR3 reads CASSAGGVRYNEQFF. The CDR3 bases are TGTGCCAGCAGTGCAGGGGGCGTCCGATACAATGAGCAGTTCTTC. The chain has TRBV2 and TRBJ2-1; TRBD1 agrees at 8 bases. In germline, CDR1 is SNHLY, CDR2 FYNNEI. The length of the CDR3 is 15 residues. The V gene end was trimmed by 4 bases and the J gene end by 4 bases; junction bases not matched to a gene: 6.

This sequence joins TRBV10-1 and TRBJ2-2; no clear D. CDR3 length: 14 amino acids. The germline V gene has CDR1 WNHNN and CDR2 SYGVQD (reference sequence). The V end was cut by 4 bases, the J end by 7 bases, with 13 bases between. The CDR3 region is CASSGHRPGGELFF. DNA of the CDR3: TGCGCCAGCAGTGGCCACCGTCCGGGCGGGGAGCTGTTTTTT.

The chain joins TRBV7-2 to TRBJ2-5, with D perhaps matching TRBD2 (7 bases). The germline V gene has CDR1 SGHTA and CDR2 FQGNSA. The CDR3 contains 15 residues. V was trimmed by 6 bases and J by 2 bases, leaving 16 bases between them. The CDR3 DNA reads as TGTGCCAGCAGGGACTCAAGGGGGGGACAAGAGACCCAGTACTTC. Translation: CASRDSRGGQETQYF.

The chain carries TRBV10-3 and TRBJ2-5; D is uncertain. The V and J ends lost 2 bases and 3 bases respectively, with 4 bases between them. The CDR3 length is 12 residues. The germline gives CDR1 ENHRY, CDR2 SYGVKD. The CDR3 DNA reads TGTGCCATCAGTGAGCCGAAAGAGACCCAGTACTTC. Translating it yields CAISEPKETQYF.

The rearrangement links TRBV21-1 to TRBJ1-1; the table gives TRBD1 as D, unverified against the DNA. TRBV21-1 has pseudogene status. The CDR3 totals 16 residues. DNA of the CDR3: TGTGCCAGTCAGGCCCGGGACAGGCGTATGAACACTGAAGCTTTCTTT. This translates into CASQARDRRMNTEAFF.

This rearrangement joins TRBV25-1 to TRBJ2-3; D is undetermined. There are 16 residues in the CDR3. CDR1 MGHDK and CDR2 SYGVNS come from the germline V gene. Trimming cost V 3 bases and J 0 bases, with 13 bases left between them. The CDR3 spells CASSDLQTSSTDTQYF. The CDR3 DNA is TGTGCCAGCAGTGATTTGCAGACATCTAGCACAGATACGCAGTATTTT. Combining the CDR3 with reference TRBV25-1 and TRBJ2-3 gives the whole variable domain EADIYQTPRYLVIGTGKKITLECSQTMGHDKMYWYQQDPGMELHLIHYSYGVNSTEKGDLSSESTVSRIRTEHFPLTLESARPSHTSQYLCASSDLQTSSTDTQYFGPGTRLTVL.